Below are 4 T cell receptor beta chains sequenced from a single sample in a study of CD8+CD57+ T cells in acquired aplastic anemia. Only patients with CD8+CD57+ cell expansion on flow cytometry were chosen for sequencing. Template material for TCR beta VDJ and CDR3 profiling consisted of genomic DNA. TCRdb analysed the reads with MiXCR anew, one entry per CDR3 protein. This table holds 400,000 to 600,000 distinct CDR3 sequences, approximately 33% found once. Sequenced input: sorted CD4+, CD8+, or CD8+CD57+ T cells (not recorded which) from PBMCs. These receptors were collected from a human donor with aplastic anemia.

This sequence joins TRBV4-3 and TRBJ2-7; tentatively, D is TRBD2 (6 bases). Germline loops: CDR1 LGHNA, CDR2 YSLEER. V was shortened by 6 bases and J by 0 bases, with 15 bases between the two germline ends. The CDR3 is made up of 15 amino acids. CDR3 coding DNA: TGCGCCAGCAGTTTGACTAGGAGGTTCTCCTACGAGCAGTACTTC. Translation gives CASSLTRRFSYEQYF.

This clonotype was detected many times. The chain employs TRBV2 and TRBJ1-6; the match to TRBD1 covers 7 bases. Trimming took 7 bases from V and 8 from J; bases not matched to a gene: 5. Looked up from germline, CDR1 is SNHLY and CDR2 is FYNNEI. The CDR3 spans 13 residues. The CDR3 DNA follows: TGTGCCAGCACCCGACAGGGAGATTCACCCCTCCACTTT. This translates into CASTRQGDSPLHF.

The rearrangement uses TRBV3-1 and TRBJ1-5; D is ambiguous. Trimming stripped 4 bases from V and 5 bases from J, with 12 bases between. The CDR3 has 14 amino acids. In germline, CDR1 is LGHDT, CDR2 YNNKEL (reference sequence). The CDR3 bases are TGTGCCAGCAGCCGGAAGGGTTACGATCAGCCCCAGCATTTT. It translates to CASSRKGYDQPQHF. The full variable domain, with the rest looked up from reference TRBV3-1 and TRBJ1-5, is DTAVSQTPKYLVTQMGNDKSIKCEQNLGHDTMYWYKQDSKKFLKIMFSYNNKELIINETVPNRFSPKSPDKAHLNLHINSLELGDSAVYFCASSRKGYDQPQHFGDGTRLSIL.

The rearrangement joins TRBV19 to TRBJ1-6; D uncertain. V lost 7 bases and J lost 2, with 9 bases in between. This CDR3 comprises 14 residues. Per the germline V gene, CDR1 is LNHDA and CDR2 is SQIVND (reference sequence). The CDR3 loop is CASMDGPYNSPLHF. For the CDR3, the DNA is TGTGCCAGTATGGATGGTCCCTATAATTCACCCCTCCACTTT.